These 28 T cell receptor beta chains originate from one sample sequenced in a study of cytomegalovirus exposure and HLA in healthy donors. The PCR ran on 60 Vbeta and 13 Jbeta primers. Method: immunoSEQ multiplex PCR; TCRdb's copy keeps in-frame clones and lacks some. This table has around 130,000 clones, about 80% appearing once. Sequencing used PBMCs. These receptors originate from a woman between 18 and 29 years old in good health and CMV-seronegative.

V and J are TRBV5-1 and TRBJ2-5; TRBD2 agrees at 10 bases. Germline trimming cut 6 bases from V and 3 bases from J; bases unmatched to any gene: 8. CDR3 length: 15 residues. Germline V CDR1 and CDR2: SGHRS, YFSETQ. The CDR3 loop reads CASKRAGLAEETQYF. As DNA, the CDR3 is TGCGCCAGCAAACGGGCAGGACTAGCGGAAGAGACCCAGTACTTC.

This chain connects TRBV6-5 to TRBJ2-1; D is perhaps TRBD2 (6 bases). Deletions cut 2 bases from V and 2 bases from J, with 10 bases between. This CDR3 is built from 15 residues. CDR1 is MNHEY, CDR2 SVGAGI, per germline. CDR3 coding DNA: TGTGCCAGCAGTTACGGGGGGATTGCCTACAATGAGCAGTTCTTC. Protein: CASSYGGIAYNEQFF.

This sequence joins TRBV5-5 and TRBJ1-2, with 9 bases lining up with TRBD1. The germline CDR1 and CDR2 sequences are SGHKS and YYEKEE (reference sequence). The CDR3 sequence is 14 residues long. Losses at the gene ends were 4 bases for V and 5 bases for J; bases not matched to a gene: 6. CDR3 residues: CASSPGTGIYGYTF. The CDR3 region has the DNA TGTGCCAGCAGCCCTGGGACAGGGATTTATGGCTACACCTTC.

This chain connects TRBV27 to TRBJ2-1; 8 positions agree with TRBD2. Germline V gene sequence: CDR1 MNHEY, CDR2 SMNVEV (reference sequence). This CDR3 has 16 amino acids. V dropped 6 bases and J dropped 7; count of bases not matched to a gene: 14. CDR3 nucleotide sequence: TGTGCCAGCAGGACCCGCGGGACTAGTGATCTGAATGAGCAGTTCTTC. This gives the protein CASRTRGTSDLNEQFF.

The V and J genes are TRBV5-1 and TRBJ2-7; 7 nucleotides match TRBD2. CDR3 length: 18 residues. The V segment lost 2 bases and the J segment 2 bases; nucleotides outside the gene matches: 16. Germline values: CDR1 SGHRS, CDR2 YFSETQ. DNA of the CDR3: TGCGCCAGCAGCTTATACATACCCCCCGGGGGGTTTCCCTACGAGCAGTACTTC. Translating it yields CASSLYIPPGGFPYEQYF.

The CDR3 here is CASSLKRGHGYTF. Written as DNA, the CDR3 is TGTGCCAGCAGCTTAAAAAGGGGGCATGGCTACACCTTC. The J gene is TRBJ1-2, the V gene TRBV7-8, with 7 bases lining up with TRBD1. CDR1 and CDR2 (germline): SGHVS, FQNEAQ. V lost 2 bases, J lost 6 bases, and 3 bases stayed unmatched. The CDR3 loop spans 13 amino acids.

The J gene is TRBJ2-1, the V gene TRBV25-1, with a weak D call TRBD1 (6 bases). Between the trimmed V and J ends, which lost 5 bases and 0 bases, there was a span of 11 bases. In germline, CDR1 is MGHDK, CDR2 SYGVNS. The CDR3 has 15 amino acids. The chain's CDR3 is CASSRTGSSYNEQFF. The CDR3 DNA is TGTGCCAGCAGTCGCACAGGGAGCTCCTACAATGAGCAGTTCTTC.

The chain employs TRBV19 and TRBJ1-5; the D is unclear. Looked up from germline, CDR1 is LNHDA and CDR2 is SQIVND (reference sequence). V gave up 3 bases and J gave up 6 bases, with 9 bases separating them. The CDR3 loop spans 13 amino acids. CDR3 sequence: CASSIQAGQPQHF. The CDR3 DNA is TGTGCCAGTAGTATCCAGGCTGGTCAGCCCCAGCATTTT. The full variable domain, rest sourced from reference TRBV19 and TRBJ1-5, is DGGITQSPKYLFRKEGQNVTLSCEQNLNHDAMYWYRQDPGQGLRLIYYSQIVNDFQKGDIAEGYSVSREKKESFPLTVTSAQKNPTAFYLCASSIQAGQPQHFGDGTRLSIL.

The chain carries TRBV7-2 and TRBJ1-1; the D is unclear. Trimming shortened V by 6 bases and J by 0 bases, and 14 bases separated the two germline ends. The CDR3 runs to 15 residues. In germline, CDR1 is SGHTA, CDR2 FQGNSA. CDR3 amino acids: CASSYSGRMNTEAFF. The CDR3 DNA is TGTGCCAGCAGTTACAGCGGCAGGATGAACACTGAAGCTTTCTTT.

The chain couples TRBV6-5 to TRBJ1-2, with 9 bases identical to TRBD1. CDR1 is MNHEY and CDR2 is SVGAGI in the germline V gene. The V and J ends lost 0 bases and 6 bases, in that order; junction bases with no gene match: 5. The CDR3 runs 15 residues. The DNA of the CDR3 is TGTGCCAGCAGTTACTCTGGACAGGGGAAGAATGGCTACACCTTC. Amino acids: CASSYSGQGKNGYTF.

The genes are TRBV9 and TRBJ2-2, with 8 nucleotides matching TRBD2. V trimming: 1 base; J trimming: 7 bases; junction bases outside the gene matches: 3. CDR1 is SGDLS and CDR2 is YYNGEE in the germline V gene. This CDR3 contains 14 residues. CDR3 bases: TGTGCCAGCAGCGTAACTAGCGGTGTCGGGGAGCTGTTTTTT. Residues: CASSVTSGVGELFF.

Concerning this clone itself: One end of the junction does not line up with germline, which may come from a read error. This chain links TRBV9 with TRBJ2-6; a possible D gene is TRBD1 (6 bases). The CDR3 extends over 15 amino acids. CDR1 and CDR2 (germline): SGDLS, YYNGEE. The CDR3 is CASSPRPGVANGLTF. The CDR3 DNA sequence: TGTGCCAGCAGCCCCCGCCCAGGGGTGGCCAACGGCCTGACTTTC.

The V gene is TRBV5-8, the J gene TRBJ1-5, with D possibly being TRBD1 (6 bases). The CDR3 length is 16 residues. V lost 4 bases and J lost 2, with 16 bases in between. CDR1 is SGHTS and CDR2 is YDEGEE in the germline V gene. CDR3 residues: CASSGGRGNRNQPQHF. CDR3 coding DNA: TGTGCCAGCAGCGGGGGGAGGGGGAATCGCAATCAGCCCCAGCATTTT.

The CDR3 sequence is CASSLGVGGGLTDTQYF. The CDR3 bases are TGTGCCAGCAGCTTAGGGGTTGGGGGGGGGCTGACAGATACGCAGTATTTT. The chain uses TRBV7-9 and TRBJ2-3, with a tentative D call TRBD2 (7 bases). This CDR3 is built from 17 residues. Between the trimmed V and J ends, which lost 1 base and 3 bases, there was a span of 17 bases. Germline loops: CDR1 SEHNR, CDR2 FQNEAQ (reference sequence).

The V call is TRBV28, the J call TRBJ1-5; perhaps TRBD1 as D (6 bases). Trimming cost V 6 bases and J 0 bases, with 12 bases left between them. This CDR3 is built from 15 residues. The germline CDR1 and CDR2 sequences are MDHEN and SYDVKM. This CDR3 reads CASSLIRGSNQPQHF. CDR3 DNA: TGTGCCAGCAGCCTCATCAGGGGTAGCAATCAGCCCCAGCATTTT.

J is TRBJ2-3 and V is TRBV20-1, with unresolved D. The CDR3 spans 11 residues. V was pared by 3 bases and J by 5 bases, with 6 bases between. Germline CDR1 is DFQATT and CDR2 is SNEGSKA (reference sequence). The CDR3 sequence is CSARAKDTQYF. CDR3 bases: TGCAGTGCTAGGGCAAAAGATACGCAGTATTTT.

V usage is TRBV27 and J usage is TRBJ2-7; no clear D gene. The ends were cut back, 1 base at V and 0 bases at J, with 7 bases in the middle. There are 14 residues in the CDR3. Germline V CDR1 and CDR2: MNHEY, SMNVEV (reference sequence). The CDR3 here is CASSLWQSSYEQYF. CDR3 bases: TGTGCCAGCAGTTTATGGCAGTCCTCCTACGAGCAGTACTTC.

The V and J genes are TRBV2 and TRBJ2-7; the D is unclear. V was cut by 7 bases and J by 7 bases, with 11 bases left in between. The CDR3 runs 11 residues. Germline V gene lookup returns CDR1 SNHLY and CDR2 FYNNEI. The CDR3 loop reads CASNDMLEQYF. The CDR3 coding sequence is TGTGCCAGCAATGATATGTTGGAGCAGTACTTC.

This clone was observed a handful of times. The J gene is TRBJ2-7, the V gene TRBV27; a weak D match, TRBD2 (5 bases). CDR3 size: 13 residues. CDR1 and CDR2 from the germline V gene are MNHEY and SMNVEV (reference sequence). The V gene lost 3 bases and the J gene lost 6 bases, with 12 bases spanning the gap. The DNA of the CDR3 is TGTGCCAGCAGTTTTGGGAGACTTGTCGAGCAGTACTTC. Amino acids: CASSFGRLVEQYF.

This clone was observed a single time. The chain carries TRBV7-9 and TRBJ2-3; 11 bases are shared with TRBD2. The CDR3 extends over 16 amino acids. In germline, CDR1 is SEHNR, CDR2 FQNEAQ (reference sequence). The J segment lost 3 bases and the V segment lost 1 base, leaving 3 bases of the junction unmatched. The CDR3 DNA sequence: TGTGCCAGCAGCTTAGGGCTAGCGGGAGGTACAGATACGCAGTATTTT. As protein: CASSLGLAGGTDTQYF.

The chain recombines TRBV7-3 with TRBJ2-3; 8 positions agree with TRBD2. From germline, CDR1 is SGHTA and CDR2 FQGTGA. The CDR3 covers 13 residues. With V trimmed by 8 bases and J by 1 base, 2 bases remained unmatched. CDR3 region: CASGLAGTDTQYF. The CDR3 DNA reads TGTGCCAGCGGACTAGCAGGCACAGATACGCAGTATTTT.

The V and J genes are TRBV7-8 and TRBJ1-2; possible D gene TRBD1, 6 bases. Germline V CDR1 and CDR2: SGHVS, FQNEAQ. The CDR3 is made up of 15 amino acids. The V and J ends lost 1 base and 6 bases respectively, with 15 bases between them. In nucleotides, the CDR3 is TGTGCCAGCAGCTTAGGGGGAGGGGGGAATGATGGCTACACCTTC. It specifies CASSLGGGGNDGYTF.

This clone was recorded a few times. The chain couples TRBV5-1 to TRBJ2-6; a weak D match, TRBD1 (5 bases). CDR1 is SGHRS, CDR2 YFSETQ, per germline. Trimming removed 3 bases from V and 0 bases from J, with 16 bases in between. The CDR3 sequence is 18 residues long. The chain's CDR3 is CASSYMTAFSSGANVLTF. The CDR3 coding sequence is TGCGCCAGCAGCTACATGACAGCGTTTAGCTCTGGGGCCAACGTCCTGACTTTC.

The genes are TRBV6-6 and TRBJ1-5, with a possible D match to TRBD1 (6 bases). There are 15 residues in the CDR3. The germline gives CDR1 MNHNY, CDR2 SVGAGI (reference sequence). The V gene lost 7 bases and the J gene lost 2 bases, with 15 bases spanning the gap. The CDR3 loop reads CASTPGDRGNQPQHF. In DNA, the CDR3 is TGTGCCAGCACTCCAGGGGATCGAGGCAATCAGCCCCAGCATTTT.

This chain links TRBV4-1 with TRBJ1-3, with 8 bases that match TRBD1. Looked up from germline, CDR1 is MGHRA and CDR2 is YSYEKL. After removal of 5 bases from V and 4 bases from J, the junction contained 10 bases not matched to a gene. The CDR3 covers 16 residues. The chain's CDR3 is CASSWIDRGSGNTIYF. CDR3 sequence (DNA): TGCGCCAGCAGCTGGATAGACAGGGGATCAGGAAACACCATATATTTT.

The V and J genes are TRBV21-1 and TRBJ1-6; the table names TRBD1, a call not compared with the DNA. TRBV21-1 has pseudogene status. The CDR3 contains 16 residues. The CDR3 sequence: CASSKVSAARDSPLHF. CDR3 bases: TGTGCCAGCAGCAAAGTGTCTGCAGCCAGGGATTCACCCCTCCACTTT.

This clone was counted a single time. The chain uses TRBV14 and TRBJ2-1; 9 nucleotides agree with TRBD1. The junction had 15 bases not matched to a gene; V was cut back by 1 base and J by 5 bases. The germline gives CDR1 SGHDN, CDR2 FVKESK. The CDR3 spans 19 residues. This chain's CDR3 is CASSQVGTGRSKLDNEQFF. The CDR3 region has the DNA TGTGCCAGCAGCCAAGTAGGGACAGGGCGCAGCAAACTCGACAATGAGCAGTTCTTC.

This clone was counted between two and nine times. The rearrangement links TRBV18 to TRBJ2-3; 7 bases line up with TRBD1. The CDR3 consists of 14 residues. Germline CDR1 KGHSH, CDR2 LQKENI. V gave up 6 bases and J gave up 3 bases; unmatched junction bases: 6. The CDR3 sequence is CASSFRQGTDTQYF. The CDR3 DNA follows: TGTGCCAGCTCGTTCCGACAGGGAACAGATACGCAGTATTTT.